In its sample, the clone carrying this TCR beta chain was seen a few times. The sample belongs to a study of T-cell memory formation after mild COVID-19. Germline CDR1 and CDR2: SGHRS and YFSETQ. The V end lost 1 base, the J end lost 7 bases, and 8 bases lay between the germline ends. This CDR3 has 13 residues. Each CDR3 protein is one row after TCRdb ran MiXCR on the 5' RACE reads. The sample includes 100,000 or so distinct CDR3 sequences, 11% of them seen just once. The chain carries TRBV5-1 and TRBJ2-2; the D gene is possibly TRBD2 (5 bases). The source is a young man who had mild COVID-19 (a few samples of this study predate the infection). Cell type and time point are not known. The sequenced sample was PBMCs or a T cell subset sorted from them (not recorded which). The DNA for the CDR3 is TGCGCCAGCAGCTTGAGAGGGAACGGGGAGCTGTTTTTT. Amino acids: CASSLRGNGELFF.